The 25 T cell receptor beta chains reported below all come from one sample, sequenced in a study of shared clonotypes between healthy human individuals. Data came from immunoSEQ multiplex PCR; TCRdb stores just in-frame clones and leaves some out. The sample contains roughly 590,000 clones, nearly 97% of which appear only once. Terminally differentiated effector memory CD45RA+ cells were excluded by CCR7 positive selection of CD45RO-negative cells. The sequencing input was naive CD8+ T cells sorted from blood. Receptors were obtained from a woman aged 25 to 39 in good health.

This clone was seen a single time. This chain connects TRBV7-9 to TRBJ2-7, with TRBD2 identical over 7 bases. Germline values: CDR1 SEHNR, CDR2 FQNEAQ (reference sequence). V gave up 5 bases and J gave up 5 bases; unmatched junction bases: 15. This CDR3 has 16 residues. CDR3 in amino acids: CASSPPARAGENEQYF. Here the CDR3 DNA reads TGTGCCAGCAGCCCTCCCGCGAGGGCGGGAGAGAACGAGCAGTACTTC.

The rearrangement links TRBV16 to TRBJ2-7; D is perhaps TRBD1 or TRBD2 (5 bases each). V dropped 2 bases and J dropped 0 bases, with 8 bases sitting between them. The germline CDR1 and CDR2 sequences are KGHSY and FQNENV. The CDR3 consists of 14 residues. The CDR3 loop reads CASSQEGRSYEQYF. CDR3 bases: TGTGCCAGCAGCCAAGAGGGGCGCTCCTACGAGCAGTACTTC.

Only one count was recorded for this clone. V usage is TRBV5-8 and J usage is TRBJ1-2, with D perhaps matching TRBD1 (6 bases). Between the trimmed V and J ends, which lost 9 bases and 4 bases, there was a span of 10 bases. Germline V gene data show CDR1 as SGHTS and CDR2 as YDEGEE. The CDR3 spans 11 residues. The CDR3 region is CANRTVYGYTF. In DNA, the CDR3 is TGTGCCAACAGGACAGTCTATGGCTACACCTTC.

The V gene is TRBV2, the J gene TRBJ2-1, with D perhaps TRBD2 (7 bases). The CDR3 is 15 residues long. Germline loops: CDR1 SNHLY, CDR2 FYNNEI. The V gene lost 6 bases and the J gene lost 0 bases, with 12 bases spanning the gap. The CDR3 region is CASSLGGASYNEQFF. The CDR3 DNA sequence: TGTGCCAGCAGCCTTGGGGGGGCCTCCTACAATGAGCAGTTCTTC. Combining the CDR3 with reference TRBV2 and TRBJ2-1 gives the whole variable domain EPEVTQTPSHQVTQMGQEVILRCVPISNHLYFYWYRQILGQKVEFLVSFYNNEISEKSEIFDDQFSVERPDGSNFTLKIRSTKLEDSAMYFCASSLGGASYNEQFFGPGTRLTVL.

This chain joins TRBV7-9 and TRBJ1-1; TRBD1 agrees at 8 bases. The V gene end was trimmed by 6 bases and the J gene end by 3 bases; junction bases not matched to a gene: 9. In germline, CDR1 is SEHNR, CDR2 FQNEAQ (reference sequence). The CDR3 is 15 residues long. The CDR3 DNA reads TGTGCCAGCAGTCACAGGGACAGGCCCGACACTGAAGCTTTCTTT. Its protein product is CASSHRDRPDTEAFF.

The chain recombines TRBV4-1 with TRBJ2-3; TRBD2 matches 12 bases. CDR1 and CDR2 (germline): MGHRA, YSYEKL. This CDR3 is built from 16 residues. With 7 bases clipped from V and 1 base from J, the junction kept 6 bases outside the gene matches. As DNA, the CDR3 is TGCGCCAGCAAGACTAGCGGGAGTCTCGGCACAGATACGCAGTATTTT. This gives the protein CASKTSGSLGTDTQYF.

V and J are TRBV4-2 and TRBJ2-7, with 13 bases aligning to TRBD2. The CDR3 consists of 15 residues. Germline lookup yields CDR1 LGHNA and CDR2 YNFKEQ. V shed 4 bases, J shed 2 bases, and the junction held 2 bases outside the gene matches. This CDR3 reads CASSPGLAGAYEQYF. CDR3 bases: TGTGCCAGCAGCCCAGGACTAGCGGGGGCCTACGAGCAGTACTTC.

This clone was counted once. The V call is TRBV7-3, the J call TRBJ1-2; 8 positions match TRBD1. After removal of 5 bases from V and 8 bases from J, the junction contained 7 bases not matched to a gene. CDR3 length: 13 residues. Germline assignment: CDR1 SGHTA and CDR2 FQGTGA. CDR3 residues: CASSQGQGTGYTF. The DNA of the CDR3 is TGTGCCAGCAGCCAAGGACAGGGCACGGGCTACACCTTC.

This clone was seen only once. The chain has TRBV7-5 and TRBJ2-2. TRBV7-5 corresponds to a pseudogene. This CDR3 spans 15 amino acids. This CDR3 is CVRPQRPAYTGELFF. DNA for the CDR3: TGTGTCAGACCCCAACGACCGGCGTACACCGGGGAGCTGTTTTTT.

The chain recombines TRBV28 with TRBJ2-1; no clear D. V shed 5 bases and J shed 4 bases, with 9 bases lying between them. CDR3 length: 13 amino acids. Germline V lookup: CDR1 MDHEN, CDR2 SYDVKM. CDR3 bases: TGTGCCAGCAGTAGGCGAATTTACAATGAGCAGTTCTTC. The encoded protein is CASSRRIYNEQFF.

V gene TRBV6-5 combines with J gene TRBJ2-5; possibly TRBD1 for D (6 bases). The J call may be in error: the DNA end matches TRBJ2-7 better. The CDR3 sequence is 13 residues long. Germline values: CDR1 MNHEY, CDR2 SVGAGI. The chain's CDR3 is CASSYEQGYEQYF. CDR3 DNA sequence: TGTGCCAGCAGTTACGAACAGGGTTACGAGCAGTACTTC.

The V call is TRBV5-1, the J call TRBJ2-5; tentatively, D is TRBD1 (6 bases). This CDR3 contains 13 residues. Per the germline V gene, CDR1 is SGHRS and CDR2 is YFSETQ. The V gene lost 2 bases and the J gene lost 5 bases, with 10 bases spanning the gap. As DNA, the CDR3 is TGCGCCAGCAGCTTAGGACAGACGGAGACCCAGTACTTC. Encoded protein: CASSLGQTETQYF.

CDR3 sequence reads: CASSYSAGGPGETQYF. The CDR3, as DNA: TGTGCCAGCAGTTACTCGGCGGGAGGGCCGGGGGAGACCCAGTACTTC. J is TRBJ2-5 and V is TRBV6-5, with 9 bases aligning to TRBD2. The CDR3 is made up of 16 amino acids. Unmatched junction bases numbered 7, after V lost 0 bases and J lost 5 bases. CDR1 and CDR2 (germline): MNHEY, SVGAGI.

The chain has TRBV7-8 and TRBJ2-2, with 12 bases that match TRBD2. V lost 3 bases and J lost 2; bases outside the gene matches: 10. This CDR3 has 19 residues. Germline V gives CDR1 SGHVS, CDR2 FQNEAQ. The CDR3 sequence: CASSLIRLAGVSNTGELFF. CDR3 coding DNA: TGTGCCAGCAGCTTGATTCGACTAGCGGGAGTTTCAAACACCGGGGAGCTGTTTTTT.

This rearrangement joins TRBV4-1 to TRBJ2-3; D may be TRBD1 (6 bases). V lost 1 base and J lost 5, with 10 bases in between. The CDR3 runs to 14 residues. The V gene's germline CDR1 is MGHRA and CDR2 YSYEKL. This CDR3 reads CASSQVQGQDTQYF. In DNA form, the CDR3 reads TGCGCCAGCAGCCAAGTCCAGGGACAAGATACGCAGTATTTT.

The chain has TRBV4-1 and TRBJ1-1; 7 bases line up with TRBD1. Germline loops: CDR1 MGHRA, CDR2 YSYEKL. The CDR3 consists of 15 residues. V shed 2 bases, J shed 5 bases, and the junction held 8 bases outside the gene matches. The CDR3 loop is CASSQRQGIQTEAFF. CDR3 in DNA: TGCGCCAGCAGCCAAAGACAGGGTATTCAGACTGAAGCTTTCTTT.

V is TRBV21-1 and J is TRBJ2-1; no DNA check was done on the table's D call, TRBD2. TRBV21-1 is a known pseudogene. The CDR3 runs 14 residues. The DNA of the CDR3 is TGTGCCAGCATGCAATTAGCACCTAGATGCGAGCAGTTCTTC. This translates into CASMQLAPRCEQFF.

The V gene is TRBV5-4, the J gene TRBJ1-1; 7 nucleotides match TRBD1. Germline-derived CDR1 and CDR2 are SGHNT and YYREEE (reference sequence). With 0 bases clipped from V and 0 bases from J, the junction kept 8 bases outside the gene matches. The CDR3 is 17 amino acids. The CDR3 region is CASSLAFRGQLNTEAFF. As DNA, the CDR3 is TGTGCCAGCAGCTTGGCTTTTAGGGGACAGCTGAACACTGAAGCTTTCTTT.

This clone was counted a few times. The chain combines TRBV4-1 with TRBJ2-2; 8 bases are shared with TRBD1. Germline-derived CDR1 and CDR2 are MGHRA and YSYEKL. The J segment lost 7 bases and the V segment lost 5 bases, leaving 3 bases of the junction unmatched. The CDR3 is made up of 13 amino acids. The CDR3 loop reads CASSWTGYGELFF. In DNA, the CDR3 is TGCGCCAGCAGCTGGACAGGGTACGGGGAGCTGTTTTTT.

The chain joins TRBV7-9 to TRBJ1-1; D unclear. CDR3 length equals 12 residues. Germline CDR1 SEHNR, CDR2 FQNEAQ (reference sequence). The V and J ends lost 3 bases and 6 bases respectively, with 8 bases between them. The CDR3 protein is CASSFWSAEAFF. CDR3 nucleotides: TGTGCCAGCAGCTTTTGGAGCGCTGAAGCTTTCTTT.

V usage is TRBV5-1 and J usage is TRBJ2-3; maybe TRBD2 (6 bases). The V end was cut by 4 bases, the J end by 6 bases, with 21 bases between. Looked up from germline, CDR1 is SGHRS and CDR2 is YFSETQ. This CDR3 is built from 16 residues. CDR3 sequence: CASSPPSGGKRDTQYF. CDR3 nucleotides: TGCGCCAGCAGCCCCCCGTCGGGCGGGAAGAGGGATACGCAGTATTTT. Full variable domain (missing parts from reference TRBV5-1 and TRBJ2-3): KAGVTQTPRYLIKTRGQQVTLSCSPISGHRSVSWYQQTPGQGLQFLFEYFSETQRNKGNFPGRFSGRQFSNSRSEMNVSTLELGDSALYLCASSPPSGGKRDTQYFGPGTRLTVL.

The rearrangement joins TRBV10-3 to TRBJ2-3, with D maybe TRBD1 (7 bases). The germline gives CDR1 ENHRY, CDR2 SYGVKD. The CDR3 contains 15 residues. Deletions cut 7 bases from V and 2 bases from J, with 16 bases between. The CDR3 spells CAIMAEGANTDTQYF. In DNA form, the CDR3 reads TGTGCCATCATGGCGGAGGGGGCAAACACAGATACGCAGTATTTT.

As for this clone: This specimen includes other DNA sequences encoding the same CDR3. Written as DNA, the CDR3 is TGCGCCAGCAGCCCGACGGGGCGGTCCTACGAGCAGTACTTC. It translates to CASSPTGRSYEQYF. J is TRBJ2-7 and V is TRBV5-1, with D perhaps assigned TRBD1 or TRBD2 (5 bases each). V lost 4 bases to trimming and J lost 1 base, with 12 bases between them. This CDR3 has 14 residues. The germline V gene encodes CDR1 SGHRS and CDR2 YFSETQ.

The J gene is TRBJ2-7, the V gene TRBV5-5; a possible D gene is TRBD2 (6 bases). CDR1 SGHKS and CDR2 YYEKEE come from the germline V gene (reference sequence). V was pared by 2 bases and J by 1 base, with 13 bases between. The CDR3 is 15 residues long. This CDR3 reads CASSFGLAPSYEQYF. The CDR3 DNA sequence: TGTGCCAGCAGCTTTGGGCTAGCGCCTTCCTACGAGCAGTACTTC.

The V and J genes are TRBV10-1 and TRBJ2-1; 10 bases align to TRBD2. CDR1 is WNHNN, CDR2 SYGVQD, per germline (reference sequence). After removal of 0 bases from V and 12 bases from J, the junction contained 5 bases not matched to a gene. The CDR3 sequence is 14 residues long. The CDR3, as DNA: TGCGCCAGCAGTGAGTCTAGACTAGCGGGCTCGCAGTTCTTC. Its translation is CASSESRLAGSQFF.